The 22 T cell receptor beta chains below come from one sample, sequenced in a study of response to subunit inactivated influenza vaccine. TCRdb recomputed calls from the RT-PCR reads with MiXCR, one row per CDR3 protein. The data hold around 520,000 distinct CDR3 sequences, with approximately 10% observed a single time. The starting material was PBMCs from blood, obtained on the day of vaccination. All receptors come from a man aged 50 or older who received an inactivated influenza vaccine.

This clonotype was seen at least ten times. The V and J genes are TRBV20-1 and TRBJ1-5, with D tentatively TRBD1 (5 bases). CDR1 and CDR2 from the germline V gene are DFQATT and SNEGSKA (reference sequence). The CDR3 is made up of 12 amino acids. Trimming left V 4 bases short and J 6 bases short, with 10 bases between. The CDR3 sequence is CSAKEGTQPQHF. The DNA of the CDR3 is TGCAGTGCTAAAGAGGGGACTCAGCCCCAGCATTTT.

This clonotype turned up a few times. The chain combines TRBV7-2 with TRBJ2-7; D is unclear. Germline CDR1 and CDR2: SGHTA and FQGNSA. The V and J ends lost 2 bases and 1 base respectively, with 12 bases between them. The CDR3 covers 15 residues. The CDR3 region has the DNA TGTGCCAGCAGCTTAAGTTCGACACTTTCCTACGAGCAGTACTTC. This translates into CASSLSSTLSYEQYF.

The chain combines TRBV7-9 with TRBJ2-1; no clear D. Germline loops: CDR1 SEHNR, CDR2 FQNEAQ (reference sequence). Trimming took off 2 bases at V and 6 bases at J, with 8 bases between the two ends. This CDR3 region has 13 residues. The CDR3 sequence: CASSLHNSNEQFF. The DNA for the CDR3 is TGTGCCAGCAGCTTACACAATTCCAATGAGCAGTTCTTC.

The table lists this clonotype with a few counts. The chain is built from TRBV6-1 and TRBJ2-7; 8 bases are a match to TRBD1. CDR1 and CDR2 (germline): MNHNS, SASEGT. The CDR3 has 16 amino acids. V shed 6 bases and J 2 bases; nucleotides not matched to a gene: 12. The CDR3 DNA sequence: TGTGCCAGCAGCTCCGTCAGGGGGCTTGTTCCCTACGAGCAGTACTTC. This gives the protein CASSSVRGLVPYEQYF.

This clonotype was observed many times. V is TRBV28 and J is TRBJ2-7; D is tentatively TRBD1 or TRBD2 (5 bases each). The CDR3 has 15 residues. Per germline, CDR1 MDHEN and CDR2 SYDVKM. Trimming left V 5 bases short and J 0 bases short, with 14 bases between. This CDR3 reads CASSTGHTSSYEQYF. The CDR3 DNA follows: TGTGCCAGCAGTACAGGACATACTAGCTCCTACGAGCAGTACTTC.

This clonotype was counted between two and nine times. The chain combines TRBV25-1 with TRBJ2-4, with a possible D match to TRBD1 (5 bases). The CDR3 extends over 16 amino acids. Germline CDR1 and CDR2: MGHDK and SYGVNS. With 5 bases removed from V and 0 bases from J, the gap between germline ends came to 14 bases. The CDR3 DNA sequence: TGTGCCAGCAGTACCTCGGACACCTTAGCCAAAAACATTCAGTACTTC. Translating it yields CASSTSDTLAKNIQYF.

This clonotype has more than one count but fewer than ten. This sequence joins TRBV7-9 and TRBJ2-1; a weak D match, TRBD2 (6 bases). Trimming left V 5 bases short and J 4 bases short, with 15 bases between. Germline V gene data show CDR1 as SEHNR and CDR2 as FQNEAQ (reference sequence). The CDR3 is 15 amino acids. The CDR3 sequence is CASSRRLDRYNEQFF. The CDR3 nucleotides read TGTGCCAGCAGCCGACGACTAGATAGGTACAATGAGCAGTTCTTC.

This clonotype was counted ten times or more. This sequence joins TRBV5-1 and TRBJ2-1, with TRBD1 matching 10 bases. Per the germline V gene, CDR1 is SGHRS and CDR2 is YFSETQ. V lost 3 bases and J lost 0; bases outside the gene matches: 6. This CDR3 has 17 residues. The CDR3 region has the DNA TGCGCCAGCAGCTCAAAAGGGGACAGGGGCTCCTACAATGAGCAGTTCTTC. It is translated as CASSSKGDRGSYNEQFF.

V is TRBV20-1 and J is TRBJ2-7; weak D call: TRBD1 (6 bases). This CDR3 has 13 amino acids. Trimming took 6 bases from V and 6 from J, leaving 18 bases between them. CDR1 DFQATT and CDR2 SNEGSKA come from the germline V gene (reference sequence). CDR3: CSASPDRLSEQYF. The CDR3 nucleotides are TGCAGTGCCTCCCCTGACAGGCTCTCCGAGCAGTACTTC.

This clonotype was found a few times. The chain combines TRBV28 with TRBJ2-7; either TRBD1 or TRBD2 may supply D (5 bases each). The V end was cut by 5 bases, the J end by 0 bases, with 11 bases between. This CDR3 contains 14 residues. Germline CDR1 MDHEN, CDR2 SYDVKM. The CDR3 nucleotides are TGTGCCAGCAGTAGGTTGGGGGTCTCCTACGAGCAGTACTTC. Translated: CASSRLGVSYEQYF.

Remarks on this clonotype: A junction end diverges from the germline sequence, so it may reflect a read error. This rearrangement joins TRBV20-1 to TRBJ2-1; 9 nucleotides line up with TRBD2. There are 15 residues in the CDR3. Germline CDR1 and CDR2: DFQATT and SNEGSKA (reference sequence). The CDR3 sequence is CGARDRGRVGNEQFF. The CDR3 DNA reads as TGCGGTGCTAGAGATCGCGGGAGGGTCGGCAATGAGCAGTTCTTC.

The gene calls are TRBV20-1 and TRBJ2-3; TRBD2 might be the D (6 bases). The V gene's germline CDR1 is DFQATT and CDR2 SNEGSKA (reference sequence). V was trimmed by 4 bases and J by 5 bases, leaving 13 bases between them. This CDR3 spans 13 amino acids. The CDR3 bases are TGCAGTGCTATTGAACCCGGGGGAGATACGCAGTATTTT. Translated: CSAIEPGGDTQYF.

The V and J genes are TRBV5-1 and TRBJ2-7; D uncertain. This CDR3 has 13 residues. Germline CDR1 reads SGHRS; CDR2 reads YFSETQ. V lost 2 bases to trimming and J lost 2 bases, with 8 bases between them. DNA for the CDR3: TGCGCCAGCAGCTTCGACGCAGCCTACGAGCAGTACTTC. This codes for CASSFDAAYEQYF.

The chain links TRBV6-1 to TRBJ2-5; no reliable D call. CDR1 MNHNS and CDR2 SASEGT come from the germline V gene. V was clipped by 3 bases and J by 5 bases, with 19 bases between them. This CDR3 spans 16 amino acids. CDR3 protein: CASSDEVGSLGETQYF. The CDR3, as DNA: TGTGCCAGCAGTGATGAGGTGGGGTCCCTCGGGGAGACCCAGTACTTC.

The J gene is TRBJ2-4, the V gene TRBV24-1, with unresolved D. V lost 4 bases and J 5 bases, leaving 8 bases between the germline ends. The V gene's germline CDR1 is KGHDR and CDR2 SFDVKD. The CDR3 extends over 13 amino acids. The CDR3 sequence: CATSDPTENIQYF. The CDR3 bases are TGTGCCACCAGTGACCCGACGGAAAACATTCAGTACTTC.

The rearrangement uses TRBV6-8 and TRBJ2-5, with D possibly TRBD1 on 5 matching bases. Germline CDR1 MNHGY, CDR2 SAAAGT. The CDR3 is 18 amino acids. The V end was cut by 0 bases, the J end by 2 bases, with 19 bases between. The CDR3 region is CASSYSTTGSVTQETQYF. CDR3 nucleotide sequence: TGTGCCAGCAGTTACTCGACAACAGGATCCGTTACTCAAGAGACCCAGTACTTC.

CDR3 bases: TGTGCCATATCGGGGGGATTATGGACTGAAGCTTTCTTT. It is translated as CAISGGLWTEAFF. The gene calls are TRBV28 and TRBJ1-1, with a possible D match to TRBD1 (5 bases). Germline V gene sequence: CDR1 MDHEN, CDR2 SYDVKM. The length of the CDR3 is 13 residues. V gave up 10 bases and J gave up 5 bases, with 17 bases separating them.

The chain recombines TRBV5-1 with TRBJ2-1; TRBD2 is a possible D gene (5 bases). Germline assignment: CDR1 SGHRS and CDR2 YFSETQ. CDR3 length: 17 amino acids. Trimming pared 0 bases from V and 0 bases from J, leaving 13 bases between. This chain's CDR3 is CASSLAGVASSYNEQFF. CDR3 coding DNA: TGCGCCAGCAGCTTGGCCGGTGTAGCGAGCTCCTACAATGAGCAGTTCTTC.

This clonotype has more than one count but fewer than ten. This chain connects TRBV18 to TRBJ2-7; 8 nucleotides match TRBD1. V lost 1 base and J lost 6; bases outside the gene matches: 2. This CDR3 is built from 13 residues. Germline values: CDR1 KGHSH, CDR2 LQKENI. The CDR3 sequence: CASSPLTGGEQYF. CDR3 nucleotide sequence: TGTGCCAGCTCACCACTAACAGGGGGCGAGCAGTACTTC.

The V and J genes are TRBV24-1 and TRBJ1-2; TRBD1 might be the D (5 bases). Trimming removed 4 bases from V and 3 bases from J, with 5 bases in between. Germline values: CDR1 KGHDR, CDR2 SFDVKD. This CDR3 has 12 residues. As DNA, the CDR3 is TGTGCCACCAGTGAAGGGGACTATGGCTACACCTTC. This translates into CATSEGDYGYTF.

The rearrangement joins TRBV6-1 to TRBJ1-5; the D gene is possibly TRBD1 (5 bases). The V gene lost 0 bases and the J gene lost 0 bases, with 12 bases spanning the gap. This CDR3 spans 17 amino acids. Germline values: CDR1 MNHNS, CDR2 SASEGT. The CDR3 nucleotides read TGTGCCAGCAGTGAAGCGGGGTGGGGCTATAGCAATCAGCCCCAGCATTTT. It specifies CASSEAGWGYSNQPQHF.

This clonotype has more than one count but fewer than ten. The chain has TRBV4-2 and TRBJ1-5, with D possibly matching TRBD1 (5 bases). The CDR3 contains 14 residues. V was pared by 0 bases and J by 4 bases, with 7 bases between. CDR1 and CDR2 (germline): LGHNA, YNFKEQ. CDR3 sequence reads: CASSQDRANQPQHF. CDR3 in DNA: TGTGCCAGCAGCCAAGACAGGGCTAATCAGCCCCAGCATTTT.